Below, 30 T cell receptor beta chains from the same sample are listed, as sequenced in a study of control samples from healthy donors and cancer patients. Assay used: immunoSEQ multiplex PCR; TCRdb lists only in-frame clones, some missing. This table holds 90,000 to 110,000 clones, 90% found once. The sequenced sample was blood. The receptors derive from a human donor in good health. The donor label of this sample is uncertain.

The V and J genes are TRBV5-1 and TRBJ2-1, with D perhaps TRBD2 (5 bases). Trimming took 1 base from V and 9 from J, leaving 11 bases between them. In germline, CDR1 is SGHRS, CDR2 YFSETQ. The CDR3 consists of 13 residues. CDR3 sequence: CASSLQFRGEQFF. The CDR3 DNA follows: TGCGCCAGCAGCTTGCAATTTCGGGGTGAGCAGTTCTTC.

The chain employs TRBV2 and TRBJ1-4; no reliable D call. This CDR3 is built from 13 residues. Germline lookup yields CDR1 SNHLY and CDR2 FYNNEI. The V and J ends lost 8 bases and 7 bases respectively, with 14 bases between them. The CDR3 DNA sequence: TGTGCCAGCTGGGGTCAGGTTTCTGAAAAACTGTTTTTT. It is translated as CASWGQVSEKLFF.

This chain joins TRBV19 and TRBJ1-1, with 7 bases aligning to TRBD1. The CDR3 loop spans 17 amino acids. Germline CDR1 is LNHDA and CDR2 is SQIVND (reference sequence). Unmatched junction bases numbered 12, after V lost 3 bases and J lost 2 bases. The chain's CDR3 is CASSIRPPGQYNTEAFF. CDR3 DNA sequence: TGTGCCAGTAGTATCCGTCCTCCGGGACAGTACAACACTGAAGCTTTCTTT.

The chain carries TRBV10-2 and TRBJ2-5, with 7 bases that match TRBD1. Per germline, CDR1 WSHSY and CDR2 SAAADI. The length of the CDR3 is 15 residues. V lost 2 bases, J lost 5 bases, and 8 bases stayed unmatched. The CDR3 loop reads CASSEPRRGQETQYF. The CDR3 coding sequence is TGCGCCAGCAGTGAGCCGAGAAGGGGGCAGGAGACCCAGTACTTC.

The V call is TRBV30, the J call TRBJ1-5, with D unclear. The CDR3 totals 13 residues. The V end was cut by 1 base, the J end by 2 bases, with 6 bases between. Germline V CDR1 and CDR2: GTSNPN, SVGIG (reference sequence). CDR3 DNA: TGTGCCTGGAGTGAGACGGGCAATCAGCCCCAGCATTTT. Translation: CAWSETGNQPQHF.

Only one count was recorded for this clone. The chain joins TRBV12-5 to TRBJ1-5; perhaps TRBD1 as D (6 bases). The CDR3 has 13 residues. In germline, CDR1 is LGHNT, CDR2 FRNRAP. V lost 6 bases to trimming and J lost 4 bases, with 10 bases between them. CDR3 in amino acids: CASGGRGNQPQHF. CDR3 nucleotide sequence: TGTGCTAGTGGGGGTAGGGGGAATCAGCCCCAGCATTTT.

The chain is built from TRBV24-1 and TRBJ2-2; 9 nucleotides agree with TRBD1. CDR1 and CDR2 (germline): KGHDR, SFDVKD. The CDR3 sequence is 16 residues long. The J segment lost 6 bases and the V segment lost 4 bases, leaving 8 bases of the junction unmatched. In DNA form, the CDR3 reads TGTGCCACCAGTGACCCCCGGACAGGGGACGCCGGGGAGCTGTTTTTT. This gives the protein CATSDPRTGDAGELFF.

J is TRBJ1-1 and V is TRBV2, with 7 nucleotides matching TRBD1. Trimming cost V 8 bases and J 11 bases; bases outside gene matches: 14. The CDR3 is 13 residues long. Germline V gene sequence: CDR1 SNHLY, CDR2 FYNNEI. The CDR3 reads CASRVGTAPGAFF. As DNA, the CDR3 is TGTGCCAGCCGTGTTGGGACAGCCCCAGGCGCTTTCTTT.

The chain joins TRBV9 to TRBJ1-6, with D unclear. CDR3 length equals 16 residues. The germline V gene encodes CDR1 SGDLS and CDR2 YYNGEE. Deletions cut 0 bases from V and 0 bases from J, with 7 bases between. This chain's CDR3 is CASSVGGSSYNSPLHF. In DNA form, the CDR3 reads TGTGCCAGCAGCGTAGGAGGCAGCTCCTATAATTCACCCCTCCACTTT.

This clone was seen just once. The CDR3 sequence is CASSIGTGNYEQYF. Written as DNA, the CDR3 is TGCGCCAGCAGTATCGGGACAGGGAATTACGAGCAGTACTTC. The chain links TRBV5-1 to TRBJ2-7; 9 bases map to TRBD1. The trim removed 5 bases at V and 4 bases at J, leaving 7 bases unmatched. The CDR3 has 14 amino acids. Germline V CDR1 and CDR2: SGHRS, YFSETQ.

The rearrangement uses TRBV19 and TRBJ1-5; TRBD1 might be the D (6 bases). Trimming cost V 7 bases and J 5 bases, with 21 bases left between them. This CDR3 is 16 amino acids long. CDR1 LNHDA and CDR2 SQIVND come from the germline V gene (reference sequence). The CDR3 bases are TGTGCCAGTAACCCCTTTGGGGCAGGGGAAGATCAGCCCCAGCATTTT. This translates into CASNPFGAGEDQPQHF. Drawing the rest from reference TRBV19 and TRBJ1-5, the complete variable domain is DGGITQSPKYLFRKEGQNVTLSCEQNLNHDAMYWYRQDPGQGLRLIYYSQIVNDFQKGDIAEGYSVSREKKESFPLTVTSAQKNPTAFYLCASNPFGAGEDQPQHFGDGTRLSIL.

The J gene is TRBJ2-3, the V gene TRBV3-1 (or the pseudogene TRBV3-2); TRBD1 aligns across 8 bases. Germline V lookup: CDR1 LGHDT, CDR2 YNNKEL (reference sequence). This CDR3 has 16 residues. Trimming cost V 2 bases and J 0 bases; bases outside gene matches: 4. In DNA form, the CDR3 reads TGTGCCAGCAGCCAACCGGGACAGGCTAGCACAGATACGCAGTATTTT. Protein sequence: CASSQPGQASTDTQYF.

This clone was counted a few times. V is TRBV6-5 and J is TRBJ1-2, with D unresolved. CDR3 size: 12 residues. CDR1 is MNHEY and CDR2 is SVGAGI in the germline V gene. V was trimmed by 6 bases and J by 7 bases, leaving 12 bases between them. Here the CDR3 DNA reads TGTGCCAGCAGCTCGAACAAGTTTGGCTACACCTTC. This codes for CASSSNKFGYTF.

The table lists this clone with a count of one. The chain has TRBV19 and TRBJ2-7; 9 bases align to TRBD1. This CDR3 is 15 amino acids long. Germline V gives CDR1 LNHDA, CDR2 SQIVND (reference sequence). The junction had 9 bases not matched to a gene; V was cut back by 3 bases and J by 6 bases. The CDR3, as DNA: TGTGCCAGTAGTATCCAAGGGGGACAGGGCGGCGAGCAGTACTTC. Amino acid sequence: CASSIQGGQGGEQYF.

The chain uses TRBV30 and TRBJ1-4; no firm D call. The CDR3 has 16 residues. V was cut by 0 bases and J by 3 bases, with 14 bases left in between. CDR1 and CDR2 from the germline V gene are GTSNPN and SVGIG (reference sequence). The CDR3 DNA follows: TGTGCCTGGAGTGTACGTCTTAGGAACCCTAATGAAAAACTGTTTTTT. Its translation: CAWSVRLRNPNEKLFF.

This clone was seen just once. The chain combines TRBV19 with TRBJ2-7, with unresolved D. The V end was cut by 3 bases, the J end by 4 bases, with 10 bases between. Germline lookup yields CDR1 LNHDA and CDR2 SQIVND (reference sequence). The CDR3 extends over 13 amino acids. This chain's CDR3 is CASSIRTEYEQYF. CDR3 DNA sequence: TGTGCCAGTAGTATTCGAACGGAGTACGAGCAGTACTTC.

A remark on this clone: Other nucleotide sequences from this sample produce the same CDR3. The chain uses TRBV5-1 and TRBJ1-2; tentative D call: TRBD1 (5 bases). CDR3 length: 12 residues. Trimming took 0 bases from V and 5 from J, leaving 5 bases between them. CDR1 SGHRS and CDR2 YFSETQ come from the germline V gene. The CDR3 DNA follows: TGCGCCAGCAGCTTGGGGGGGTATGGCTACACCTTC. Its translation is CASSLGGYGYTF.

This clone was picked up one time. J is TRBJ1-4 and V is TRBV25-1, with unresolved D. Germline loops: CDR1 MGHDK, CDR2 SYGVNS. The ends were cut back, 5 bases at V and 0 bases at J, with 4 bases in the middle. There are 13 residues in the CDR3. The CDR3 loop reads CASSSATNEKLFF. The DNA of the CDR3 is TGTGCCAGCAGTTCTGCAACTAATGAAAAACTGTTTTTT.

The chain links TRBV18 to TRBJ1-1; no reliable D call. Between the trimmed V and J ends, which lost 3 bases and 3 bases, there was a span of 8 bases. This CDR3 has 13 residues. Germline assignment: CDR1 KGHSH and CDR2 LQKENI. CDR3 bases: TGTGCCAGCTCACCCTCGGTTTACACTGAAGCTTTCTTT. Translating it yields CASSPSVYTEAFF.

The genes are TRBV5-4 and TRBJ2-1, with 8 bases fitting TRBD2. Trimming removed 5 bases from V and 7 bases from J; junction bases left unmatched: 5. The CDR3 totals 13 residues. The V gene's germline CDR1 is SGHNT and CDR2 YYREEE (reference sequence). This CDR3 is CASSWRGANEQFF. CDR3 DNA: TGTGCCAGCAGTTGGCGGGGGGCGAATGAGCAGTTCTTC.

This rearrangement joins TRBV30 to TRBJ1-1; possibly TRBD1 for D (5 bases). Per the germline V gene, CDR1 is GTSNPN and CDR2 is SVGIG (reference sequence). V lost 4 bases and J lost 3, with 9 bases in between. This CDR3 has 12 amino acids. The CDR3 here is CAWTGADTEAFF. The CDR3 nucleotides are TGTGCCTGGACCGGGGCGGACACTGAAGCTTTCTTT.

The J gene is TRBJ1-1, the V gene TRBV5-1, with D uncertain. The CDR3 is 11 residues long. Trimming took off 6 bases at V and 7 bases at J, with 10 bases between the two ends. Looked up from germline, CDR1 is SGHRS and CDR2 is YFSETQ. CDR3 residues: CASKGNYEAFF. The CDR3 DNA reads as TGCGCCAGCAAGGGAAACTATGAAGCTTTCTTT.

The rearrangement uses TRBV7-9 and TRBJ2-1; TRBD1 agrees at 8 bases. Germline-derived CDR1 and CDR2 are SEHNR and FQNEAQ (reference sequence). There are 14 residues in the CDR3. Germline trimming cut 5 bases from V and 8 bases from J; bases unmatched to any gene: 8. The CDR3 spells CASSGQGSSHEQFF. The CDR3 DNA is TGTGCCAGCAGCGGACAGGGTTCTTCGCATGAGCAGTTCTTC. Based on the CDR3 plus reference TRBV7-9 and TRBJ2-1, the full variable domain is DTGVSQNPRHKITKRGQNVTFRCDPISEHNRLYWYRQTLGQGPEFLTYFQNEAQLEKSRLLSDRFSAERPKGSFSTLEIQRTEQGDSAMYLCASSGQGSSHEQFFGPGTRLTVL.

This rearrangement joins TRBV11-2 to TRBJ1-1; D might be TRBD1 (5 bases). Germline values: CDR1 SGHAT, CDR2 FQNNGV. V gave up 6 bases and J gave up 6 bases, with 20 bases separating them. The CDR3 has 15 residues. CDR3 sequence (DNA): TGTGCCAGCAGTTCGCAGGCACCTGGGGACCCTGAAGCTTTCTTT. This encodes CASSSQAPGDPEAFF. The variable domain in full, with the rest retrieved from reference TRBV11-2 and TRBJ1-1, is EAGVAQSPRYKIIEKRQSVAFWCNPISGHATLYWYQQILGQGPKLLIQFQNNGVVDDSQLPKDRFSAERLKGVDSTLKIQPAKLEDSAVYLCASSSQAPGDPEAFFGQGTRLTVV.

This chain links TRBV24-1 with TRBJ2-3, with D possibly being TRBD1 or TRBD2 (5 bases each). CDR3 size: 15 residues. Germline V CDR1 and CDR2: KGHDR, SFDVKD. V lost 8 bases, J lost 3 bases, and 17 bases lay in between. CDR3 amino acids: CATKRGRGGTDTQYF. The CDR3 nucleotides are TGTGCCACCAAAAGGGGACGAGGAGGAACAGATACGCAGTATTTT.

In nucleotides, the CDR3 is TGTGCCACCAGTTCCGGACGGACAAATGAGCAGTTCTTC. It is translated as CATSSGRTNEQFF. The J gene is TRBJ2-1, the V gene TRBV24-1; weak D call: TRBD1 (5 bases). The germline V and J ends were trimmed by 6 bases and 7 bases, with 12 bases remaining between them. Looked up from germline, CDR1 is KGHDR and CDR2 is SFDVKD. This CDR3 is built from 13 residues.

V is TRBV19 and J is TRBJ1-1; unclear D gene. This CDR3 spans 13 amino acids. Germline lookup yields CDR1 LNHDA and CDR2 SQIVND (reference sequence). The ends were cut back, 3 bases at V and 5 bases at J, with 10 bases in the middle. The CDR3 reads CASSMARTTEAFF. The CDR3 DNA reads TGTGCCAGTAGTATGGCCAGGACTACTGAAGCTTTCTTT.

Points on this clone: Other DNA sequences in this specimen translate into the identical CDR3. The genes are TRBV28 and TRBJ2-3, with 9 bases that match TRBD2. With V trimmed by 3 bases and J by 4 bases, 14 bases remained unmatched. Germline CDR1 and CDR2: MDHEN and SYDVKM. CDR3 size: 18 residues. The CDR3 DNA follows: TGTGCCAGCAGTTTTTGGGGGCGCGGGGGGGGGCGTCCAGATACGCAGTATTTT. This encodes CASSFWGRGGGRPDTQYF. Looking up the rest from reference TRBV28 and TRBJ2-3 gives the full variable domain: DVKVTQSSRYLVKRTGEKVFLECVQDMDHENMFWYRQDPGLGLRLIYFSYDVKMKEKGDIPEGYSVSREKKERFSLILESASTNQTSMYLCASSFWGRGGGRPDTQYFGPGTRLTVL.

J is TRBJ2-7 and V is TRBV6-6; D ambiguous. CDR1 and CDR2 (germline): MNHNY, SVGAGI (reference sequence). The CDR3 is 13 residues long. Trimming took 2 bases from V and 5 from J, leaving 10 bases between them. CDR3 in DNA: TGTGCCAGCAGTTACCCCCAACGTGACGAGCAGTACTTC. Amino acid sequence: CASSYPQRDEQYF.

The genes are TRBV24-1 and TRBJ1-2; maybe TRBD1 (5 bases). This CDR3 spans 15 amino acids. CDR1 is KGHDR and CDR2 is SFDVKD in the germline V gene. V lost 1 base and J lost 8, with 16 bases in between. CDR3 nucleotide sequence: TGTGCCACCAGTGATTTTACAGGAACCGACGGAGGCTACACCTTC. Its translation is CATSDFTGTDGGYTF.